This is a list of T cell receptor beta chains from one sample in a study of T cell responses to AZD1222 COVID-19 vaccine. The protocol was immunoSEQ multiplex PCR, while the TCRdb copy is restricted to in-frame clones and leaves out a portion. Here the sample spans 98,000 or so clones, about 90% being singletons. This sample comprised peripheral blood, obtained on day 0 of AZD1222 vaccination. The receptors originated from an adult in good health. Each CDR3 is given with its conserved first and last residue. D genes are given only for firm matches. Not every row has a clone size; where given, it reads once, few, many or a size class.

TRBD1,TRBV30,TRBJ1-2,NA,TGTGCCTTGGGGACAGGGGTCGGCTACACCTTC,CALGTGVGYTF
TRBD2,TRBV20-1,TRBJ2-3,few,TGCAGTGCTAGTCTAGGCGGGGGGGTCACAGATACGCAGTATTTT,CSASLGGGVTDTQYF
NA,TRBV7-9,TRBJ1-5,NA,TGTGCCAGCAGCTTAGATTATCCTTATAGCAATCAGCCCCAGCATTTT,CASSLDYPYSNQPQHF
NA,TRBV11-3,TRBJ2-5,NA,TGTGCCAGCAGCTTGCGGGCCGGGGAGACCCAGTACTTC,CASSLRAGETQYF
NA,TRBV19,TRBJ1-5,NA,TGTGCCAGTAGTATCCGGGGGAATAGCAATCAGCCCCAGCATTTT,CASSIRGNSNQPQHF
NA,TRBV4-3,TRBJ2-2,NA,TGCGCCAGCAGCCAACAATGGGGTGACAGACGGGAGCTGTTTTTT,CASSQQWGDRRELFF
NA,TRBV3-1/TRBV3-2,TRBJ2-3,NA,TGTGCCAGCACCCCTCGGGGAAACACAGATACGCAGTATTTT,CASTPRGNTDTQYF
NA,TRBV29-1,TRBJ1-2,NA,TGCAGCGTTGCCGGGGCGGGAAACTATGGCTACACCTTC,CSVAGAGNYGYTF
NA,TRBV6-5,TRBJ2-5,NA,TGTGCCAGCAGTACGAGGACACGTGAGACCCAGTACTTC,CASSTRTRETQYF
NA,TRBV28,TRBJ1-3,NA,TGTGCCAGCAGCCCCCTGGGGCGAGGCGGCGCTATAAACACCATATATTTT,CASSPLGRGGAINTIYF
NA,TRBV19,TRBJ2-5,NA,TGTGCCAGTGGAAGGGGGGACTGGGAGACCCAGTACTTC,CASGRGDWETQYF
TRBD1,TRBV19,TRBJ1-1,NA,TGTGCCAGTAGGGACAGGTTGAACACTGAAGCTTTCTTT,CASRDRLNTEAFF